The 30 T cell receptor beta chains below all came from one sample that was sequenced in a study of shared clonotypes between healthy human individuals (dated by TCRdb to about 2020). Library method: the immunoSEQ multiplex PCR assay. TCRdb carries this immuneACCESS record with in-frame sequences only. Its versions omit some clonotypes, under half of them owing to an unresolved V gene in the studies checked, with the rest unexplained. The sample has over 2,000,000 clones on record, just under 95% of them singletons. Less than 2% of the sample lies in the top ten. CD8 naive samples were CD45RO-negative cells positively selected for CCR7, giving a CD45RA+CCR7+ population that excluded TemRA cells. The sequenced material came from naive CD8+ T cells from PBMCs. Reading the label with the study, this specimen's cell subset or site is: CD45RA+CCR7+. These receptors all come from a man aged 18-30 years in good health. Some clones in this sample may be carry-over from other donors' samples.

This chain joins TRBV27 and TRBJ1-1; a weak D match, TRBD1 (5 bases). The CDR3 is 15 residues long. Trimming removed 6 bases at V and 1 base at J, with 15 bases between. CDR1 is MNHEY and CDR2 is SMNVEV in the germline V gene (reference sequence). CDR3 sequence: CASRFLGTANTEAFF. The CDR3 region has the DNA TGTGCCAGCAGATTCCTCGGGACGGCGAACACTGAAGCTTTCTTT.

The chain couples TRBV4-1 to TRBJ2-5; the D is unclear. V dropped 0 bases and J dropped 7 bases, with 21 bases sitting between them. The germline CDR1 and CDR2 sequences are MGHRA and YSYEKL. This CDR3 is 17 amino acids long. The CDR3 sequence is CASSQDTMPSPFLTQYF. The DNA of the CDR3 is TGCGCCAGCAGCCAAGATACGATGCCCAGCCCCTTTTTGACCCAGTACTTC.

The chain recombines TRBV28 with TRBJ2-7; D gene unclear. The CDR3 consists of 16 residues. V lost 3 bases and J 0 bases, leaving 15 bases between the germline ends. Germline lookup yields CDR1 MDHEN and CDR2 SYDVKM. CDR3 nucleotides: TGTGCCAGCAGTTTCCTCGACGGACCTAGCTCCTACGAGCAGTACTTC. It translates to CASSFLDGPSSYEQYF. The variable domain in full, completed from reference TRBV28 and TRBJ2-7, reads DVKVTQSSRYLVKRTGEKVFLECVQDMDHENMFWYRQDPGLGLRLIYFSYDVKMKEKGDIPEGYSVSREKKERFSLILESASTNQTSMYLCASSFLDGPSSYEQYFGPGTRLTVT.

The chain uses TRBV9 and TRBJ2-1; the match to TRBD2 covers 10 bases. V lost 3 bases to trimming and J lost 6 bases; unmatched junction nucleotides: 12. The CDR3 loop spans 17 amino acids. CDR1 SGDLS and CDR2 YYNGEE come from the germline V gene. CDR3 sequence (DNA): TGTGCCAGCAGCGAAGGGGGATTCAGCGGGAGGGCCAATGAGCAGTTCTTC. Its translation: CASSEGGFSGRANEQFF.

This chain joins TRBV30 and TRBJ2-2, with D tentatively TRBD1 (5 bases). The CDR3 runs 13 residues. Germline CDR1 GTSNPN, CDR2 SVGIG (reference sequence). V lost 5 bases and J 3 bases, leaving 10 bases between the germline ends. This CDR3 is CAWEAGYTGELFF. The CDR3 bases are TGTGCCTGGGAAGCAGGGTACACCGGGGAGCTGTTTTTT.

The chain joins TRBV4-3 to TRBJ2-1, with D maybe TRBD2 (6 bases). V was clipped by 5 bases and J by 2 bases, with 16 bases between them. The CDR3 length is 16 residues. The germline V gene encodes CDR1 LGHNA and CDR2 YSLEER. CDR3 DNA: TGCGCCAGCAGCTTATATGGGGGGAACCCCTACAATGAGCAGTTCTTC. Its translation: CASSLYGGNPYNEQFF.

This sequence joins TRBV5-4 and TRBJ1-5; tentative D call: TRBD1 (5 bases). The V end was cut by 1 base, the J end by 1 base, with 15 bases between. The length of the CDR3 is 17 residues. From germline, CDR1 is SGHNT and CDR2 YYREEE (reference sequence). DNA of the CDR3: TGTGCCAGCAGCTTGAGGGGCCCGGATGGGAGCAATCAGCCCCAGCATTTT. It codes for CASSLRGPDGSNQPQHF.

This chain links TRBV28 with TRBJ1-2, with D perhaps TRBD1 (5 bases). Germline values: CDR1 MDHEN, CDR2 SYDVKM. The CDR3 has 14 amino acids. Trimming pared 8 bases from V and 8 bases from J, leaving 21 bases between. The CDR3 DNA reads as TGTGCCAGCGCTCCCCGCCGAGCAGGGCAAGGCTACACCTTC. It yields the protein CASAPRRAGQGYTF.

This clone showed up just once. This chain uses TRBV10-2 with TRBJ2-7; a weak D match, TRBD2 (6 bases). Per the germline V gene, CDR1 is WSHSY and CDR2 is SAAADI. The CDR3 consists of 14 residues. The V gene lost 2 bases and the J gene lost 2 bases, with 10 bases spanning the gap. The CDR3 bases are TGCGCCAGCAGTGAGCCGGGACTTGCCTACGAGCAGTACTTC. Its protein is CASSEPGLAYEQYF.

The V call is TRBV21-1, the J call TRBJ2-3; the table's D call, TRBD1, was not checked against the DNA. TRBV21-1 counts as a pseudogene. This CDR3 has 15 amino acids. CDR3 sequence reads: CASSPRPYRPDTQYF. As DNA, the CDR3 is TGTGCCAGCAGCCCCAGACCGTACAGGCCAGATACGCAGTATTTT.

V and J are TRBV5-8 and TRBJ2-3; D possibly corresponds to TRBD1 (6 bases). Per germline, CDR1 SGHTS and CDR2 YDEGEE. Deletions cut 4 bases from V and 2 bases from J, with 14 bases between. This CDR3 comprises 15 residues. The CDR3 sequence is CASSPGQTYTDTQYF. CDR3 DNA sequence: TGTGCCAGCAGCCCCGGACAGACCTACACAGATACGCAGTATTTT. The variable domain in full, completed from reference TRBV5-8 and TRBJ2-3, reads EAGVTQSPTHLIKTRGQQATLRCSPISGHTSVYWYQQALGLGLQFLLWYDEGEERNRGNFPPRFSGRQFPNYSSELNVNALELEDSALYLCASSPGQTYTDTQYFGPGTRLTVL.

The chain couples TRBV12-5 to TRBJ2-1, with 13 positions matching TRBD2. The CDR3 covers 15 residues. V gave up 3 bases and J gave up 7 bases; unmatched junction bases: 3. Germline CDR1 reads LGHNT; CDR2 reads FRNRAP. As DNA, the CDR3 is TGTGCTAGTGGTTTAGAGGGACTAGCGGGGAATGAGCAGTTCTTC. Protein: CASGLEGLAGNEQFF.

The gene calls are TRBV27 and TRBJ1-2; 7 bases are a match to TRBD1. V lost 8 bases to trimming and J lost 4 bases; unmatched junction nucleotides: 10. The CDR3 is 14 amino acids. In germline, CDR1 is MNHEY, CDR2 SMNVEV (reference sequence). This CDR3 reads CASGDRAGFYGYTF. In DNA form, the CDR3 reads TGTGCCAGCGGGGACAGAGCAGGATTCTATGGCTACACCTTC.

This clone was seen a single time. The chain joins TRBV4-2 to TRBJ2-7; 12 positions match TRBD1. Looked up from germline, CDR1 is LGHNA and CDR2 is YNFKEQ. This CDR3 is built from 15 residues. V shed 4 bases and J 6 bases; nucleotides not matched to a gene: 7. The CDR3: CASSPSGQGAGEQYF. In DNA form, the CDR3 reads TGTGCCAGCAGCCCATCGGGACAGGGGGCCGGCGAGCAGTACTTC.

In its sample, this clone was seen a few times. The chain links TRBV11-2 to TRBJ2-7; 11 nucleotides line up with TRBD2. This CDR3 is 15 amino acids long. CDR1 is SGHAT and CDR2 is FQNNGV in the germline V gene. V was pared by 5 bases and J by 4 bases, with 7 bases of the junction left unmatched. For the CDR3, the DNA is TGTGCCAGCAGCGATATACTAGCGGGAGAATACGAGCAGTACTTC. Protein: CASSDILAGEYEQYF.

V usage is TRBV28 and J usage is TRBJ2-7, with D possibly TRBD2 on 6 matching bases. V was clipped by 5 bases and J by 7 bases, with 18 bases between them. CDR1 and CDR2 from the germline V gene are MDHEN and SYDVKM. The CDR3 length is 14 residues. The CDR3 nucleotides are TGTGCCAGCAGTCCCCATATAGCGGCGGGGGAGCAGTACTTC. Amino acids: CASSPHIAAGEQYF.

The rearrangement joins TRBV9 to TRBJ1-1; D uncertain. Germline V CDR1 and CDR2: SGDLS, YYNGEE. Trimming left V 3 bases short and J 4 bases short, with 19 bases between. CDR3 size: 16 residues. Here the CDR3 reads CASSAARWAGVTEAFF. In DNA form, the CDR3 reads TGTGCCAGCAGCGCCGCTCGGTGGGCTGGGGTCACTGAAGCTTTCTTT.

The genes are TRBV13 and TRBJ1-2; D gene ambiguous. Germline CDR1 is PRHDT and CDR2 is FYEKMQ (reference sequence). This CDR3 has 17 residues. Trimming cost V 4 bases and J 4 bases, with 22 bases left between them. For the CDR3, the DNA is TGTGCCAGCAGCTCCTGGGCGGAACTGGGCGCGAGCTATGGCTACACCTTC. It yields the protein CASSSWAELGASYGYTF.

The chain uses TRBV27 and TRBJ1-1, with a weak D call TRBD1 (5 bases). The CDR3 totals 16 residues. V was trimmed by 5 bases and J by 9 bases, leaving 25 bases between them. CDR1 and CDR2 (germline): MNHEY, SMNVEV (reference sequence). The chain's CDR3 is CASSPSPGHPPKQAFF. As DNA, the CDR3 is TGTGCCAGCAGTCCATCCCCAGGACACCCGCCCAAACAAGCTTTCTTT.

V gene TRBV25-1 combines with J gene TRBJ1-2, with D perhaps matching TRBD1 (5 bases). V was cut by 10 bases and J by 5 bases, with 23 bases left in between. There are 15 residues in the CDR3. CDR1 is MGHDK, CDR2 SYGVNS, per germline. CDR3 in amino acids: CATQSLWGDGYGYTF. For the CDR3, the DNA is TGTGCCACCCAGTCTTTGTGGGGGGACGGGTATGGCTACACCTTC.

The chain uses TRBV6-5 and TRBJ2-3, with D perhaps matching TRBD2 (6 bases). The CDR3 has 14 residues. Germline CDR1 MNHEY, CDR2 SVGAGI. V dropped 6 bases and J dropped 4 bases, with 14 bases sitting between them. CDR3 in DNA: TGTGCCAGCAGCCCTCGACTAGATCCAGATACGCAGTATTTT. Translated, it gives CASSPRLDPDTQYF.

The chain employs TRBV6-4 and TRBJ2-7; D ambiguous. The V gene lost 3 bases and the J gene lost 2 bases, with 17 bases spanning the gap. This CDR3 is built from 16 residues. CDR1 MRHNA and CDR2 SNTAGT come from the germline V gene. As DNA, the CDR3 is TGTGCCAGCAGTGAAGCGAGGCATCTCCTCCCCTACGAGCAGTACTTC. Translation gives CASSEARHLLPYEQYF.

This clone was recorded once. The chain joins TRBV6-1 to TRBJ2-4; the D is unclear. The CDR3 covers 19 residues. Deletions cut 3 bases from V and 0 bases from J, with 21 bases between. In germline, CDR1 is MNHNS, CDR2 SASEGT. The CDR3 bases are TGTGCCAGCAGTGAGAGGACCCGGGTGATGTTGTCAGCCAAAAACATTCAGTACTTC. Translation gives CASSERTRVMLSAKNIQYF.

This clone was observed a single time. The chain carries TRBV27 and TRBJ2-7, with D possibly called TRBD1 or TRBD2 (5 bases each). Trimming took off 2 bases at V and 3 bases at J, with 8 bases between the two ends. Per the germline V gene, CDR1 is MNHEY and CDR2 is SMNVEV (reference sequence). The CDR3 consists of 13 residues. The CDR3 protein is CASSLPGRYEQYF. The CDR3 nucleotides read TGTGCCAGCAGTTTACCGGGGCGCTACGAGCAGTACTTC.

Regarding this clone: Because the CDR3's place on the DNA is in doubt, the DNA is left out and the CDR3 is given as listed by TCRdb. This sequence joins TRBV2 and TRBJ2-7; no check of the table's D call, TRBD1, against the DNA was made. From its first to its last residue, the CDR3 has 16 amino acids. The germline gives CDR1 SNHLY, CDR2 FYNNEI. Here the CDR3 reads CASSILDRGHRYEQYF.

The chain employs TRBV9 and TRBJ2-1, with TRBD1 matching 8 bases. Trimming removed 4 bases from V and 5 bases from J; junction bases left unmatched: 11. The germline V gene has CDR1 SGDLS and CDR2 YYNGEE. The CDR3 sequence is 16 residues long. The CDR3 region has the DNA TGTGCCAGCAGCCCAGGCGGGCAGGGGGCAAACAATGAGCAGTTCTTC. It is translated as CASSPGGQGANNEQFF.

The rearrangement links TRBV6-1 to TRBJ2-7; D is possibly TRBD1 or TRBD2 (5 bases each). Trimming took 0 bases from V and 3 from J, leaving 15 bases between them. The length of the CDR3 is 16 residues. Germline V lookup: CDR1 MNHNS, CDR2 SASEGT. As DNA, the CDR3 is TGTGCCAGCAGTGAAGCTCCGGGACCCGCCGTCTACGAGCAGTACTTC. This encodes CASSEAPGPAVYEQYF.

This clone was seen just once. CDR3 DNA: TGTGCCATCAGTGCTCCCCAGCAGAAGTCCTACGAGCAGTACTTC. This sequence encodes CAISAPQQKSYEQYF. The V call is TRBV10-3, the J call TRBJ2-7; D unclear. Trimming stripped 4 bases from V and 1 base from J, with 14 bases between. There are 15 residues in the CDR3. Germline V gene sequence: CDR1 ENHRY, CDR2 SYGVKD.

The CDR3 coding sequence is TGTGCCAGCAGTCCCGGGACAGGGATCTACGAGCAGTACTTC. This translates into CASSPGTGIYEQYF. The rearrangement joins TRBV28 to TRBJ2-7, with TRBD1 identical over 9 bases. In germline, CDR1 is MDHEN, CDR2 SYDVKM. The CDR3 extends over 14 amino acids. The V gene end was trimmed by 5 bases and the J gene end by 3 bases; junction bases not matched to a gene: 5.

The chain couples TRBV27 to TRBJ2-5, with a tentative D call TRBD1 (6 bases). Trimming stripped 3 bases from V and 2 bases from J, with 16 bases between. The CDR3 covers 16 residues. Germline V lookup: CDR1 MNHEY, CDR2 SMNVEV (reference sequence). The CDR3 is CASSFLPGHRQETQYF. As DNA, the CDR3 is TGTGCCAGCAGTTTCCTACCGGGACACCGACAAGAGACCCAGTACTTC.